This T cell receptor beta chain emerged from a study of blood T cell repertoires in COVID-19 (dated by TCRdb to the early 2020s). About the full investigation: Collaborator samples came from the United States, Italy and Spain and covered acute and convalescent phases of COVID-19. The prospective study material was composed of cDNA or gDNA derived from T cells, B-cell-depleted T cells, or PBMCs. A freely available public database, intended as a resource for researchers studying the immune response to SARS-CoV-2, is where the repertoires were released. The samples were drawn from the first 160 participants of the ongoing ImmuneRACE study and from about 1,200 subjects provided by 6 global collaborators. Where HLA class I and class II types were available, the types were taken from metadata supplied by the sample provider, not from assay-based typing. Sample metadata almost always included a de-identified subject ID, COVID-19 status, age in years and sex. Subjects who had been exposed to COVID-19, were actively infected with it, or had recovered from it provided the deeply sampled blood TCRbeta repertoires that made up the dataset.

The immunoSEQ Assay, a bias-controlled multiplex PCR, was used to amplify TCRbeta CDR3 regions from genomic DNA. The original methods were these. The number of nucleated cells in each sample was estimated by amplification of reference gene primers within the assay. Sequence reads were collapsed and filtered to measure the absolute abundance of every unique TCRbeta CDR3 rearrangement. Productive Simpson clonality was computed per sample as the square root of Simpson's diversity index over productive rearrangements. In its TCRdb copy, this immuneACCESS table keeps in-frame sequences only and misses some clones. Where compared with another copy, unresolved V genes explain less than half of these, and the others have no known cause. The DNA gave D and trimming, while V, J and clone size come from that table. The table for this sample lists approximately 260,000 clones; around 82% of them were counted only once. The ten largest account for 4.5% to 5% of the sample.

Points on this clone: Its cognate antigen has yet to be identified. Per-nucleotide qualities are absent, and no much larger clonotype sits a single base away.

Broad study findings and their caveats: Clinical and demographic metadata were provided uncurated, with the amount varying by source and participant.

Each collaborating institution followed its own protocols to collect whole blood in K2EDTA tubes. Collaborator samples were shipped for TCRbeta analysis as frozen whole blood, isolated PBMCs, or DNA extracted from either sample type. V is shortened by 1 base, J by 0 bases, and the region joining them spans 11 bases. Spanning cysteine to phenylalanine, the CDR3 consists of 15 amino acids. The retained sequence is limited to the CDR3, 45 bases, with the frame set at the first base. The germline V gene gives CDR1 as SQVTM and CDR2 as ANQGSEA. Material for sequencing was peripheral blood. The chain joins TRBV29-1 to TRBJ2-3; the D gene is perhaps TRBD2, from 6 matching bases. This clonotype was obtained from a woman aged 80 or over with active or convalescent COVID-19. The nucleotide sequence reads TGCAGCGTTGAAGCTTTAGCGGCGAGCACAGATACGCAGTATTTT. It is translated as CSVEALAASTDTQYF.